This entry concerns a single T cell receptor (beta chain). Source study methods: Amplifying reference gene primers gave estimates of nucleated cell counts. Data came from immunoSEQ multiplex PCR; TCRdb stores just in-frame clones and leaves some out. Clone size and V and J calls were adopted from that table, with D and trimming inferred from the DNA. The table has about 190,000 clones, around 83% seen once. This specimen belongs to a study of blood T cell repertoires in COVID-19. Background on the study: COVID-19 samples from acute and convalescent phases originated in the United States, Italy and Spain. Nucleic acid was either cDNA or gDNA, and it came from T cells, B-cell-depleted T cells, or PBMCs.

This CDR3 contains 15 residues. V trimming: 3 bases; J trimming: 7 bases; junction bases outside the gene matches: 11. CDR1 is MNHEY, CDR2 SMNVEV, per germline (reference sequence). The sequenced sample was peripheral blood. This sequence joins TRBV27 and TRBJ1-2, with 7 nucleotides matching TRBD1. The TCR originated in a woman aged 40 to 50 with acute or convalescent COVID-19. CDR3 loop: CASSLVGEGARGYTF. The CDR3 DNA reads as TGTGCCAGCAGTTTGGTGGGCGAGGGGGCGCGTGGCTACACCTTC.